Here is one T cell receptor (beta chain) with its context. This sample is part of a study of regulatory T cells in long-lasting Graves disease. With 4 bases removed from V and 8 bases from J, the gap between germline ends came to 17 bases. CDR1 and CDR2 from the germline V gene are SGHTA and FQGNSA. CDR3 size: 14 residues. Time point indicated: persistent/refractory GD, antithyroid drugs over 5 years with positive TRAb. PBMC-extracted RNA yielded the TCR library. To make TCR beta libraries, researchers used iRepertoire HTBI primers and Arm-PCR of CDR3 regions. TCRdb used MiXCR to reprocess the multiplex PCR reads, holding one entry per CDR3 protein. This table holds a few hundred thousand distinct CDR3 sequences, about 23% found once.

The input for sequencing was peripheral blood mononuclear cells (PBMCs), taken when the disease was refractory, from a patient treated with antithyroid drugs. The sequence came from a woman in her forties with Graves disease. The chain is built from TRBV7-2 and TRBJ1-2; D remains unclear. The DNA of the CDR3 is TGTGCCAGCAGCTCCCCTTGGCGGCGAGGGGGCTACACCTTC. Protein product: CASSSPWRRGGYTF.